The present entry profiles one T cell receptor beta chain with its context. The sample originates from a study of blood T cells in healthy people across ages. Alongside a J-beta primer mix, a sample-barcoded 5' primer served in a second PCR lasting roughly 7 to 11 cycles. Via MiXCR, TCRdb re-called the 5' RACE reads, giving one row per CDR3 protein. The table has more than 650,000 distinct CDR3 sequences, approximately 21% seen once. From germline, CDR1 is SGHDN and CDR2 FVKESK. The V and J ends lost 11 bases and 7 bases respectively, with 26 bases between them. The CDR3 spans 15 residues. The sequence derives from a man between 65 and 80 years old in good health. The V call is TRBV14, the J call TRBJ2-5, with unresolved D. Sequencing used blood. The CDR3 DNA follows: TGTGCCGGCGGCCAAGATCGAGTCGAAGGGCGGACCCAGTACTTC. Amino acids: CAGGQDRVEGRTQYF. The variable domain in full, with the rest retrieved from reference TRBV14 and TRBJ2-5, is EAGVTQFPSHSVIEKGQTVTLRCDPISGHDNLYWYRRVMGKEIKFLLHFVKESKQDESGMPNNRFLAERTGGTYSTLKVQPAELEDSGVYFCAGGQDRVEGRTQYFGPGTRLLVL.